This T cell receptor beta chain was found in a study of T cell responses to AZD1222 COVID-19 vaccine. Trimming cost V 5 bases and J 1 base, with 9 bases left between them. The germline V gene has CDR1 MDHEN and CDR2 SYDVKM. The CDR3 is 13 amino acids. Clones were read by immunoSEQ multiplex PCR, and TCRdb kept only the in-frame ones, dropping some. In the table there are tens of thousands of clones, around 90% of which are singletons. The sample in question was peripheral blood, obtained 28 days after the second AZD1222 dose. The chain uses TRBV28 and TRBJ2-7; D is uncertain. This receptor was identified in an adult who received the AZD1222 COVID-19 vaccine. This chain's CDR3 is CASSVDPSYEQYF. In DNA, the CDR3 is TGTGCCAGCAGTGTGGACCCATCCTACGAGCAGTACTTC.